This entry lists 29 T cell receptor beta chains sequenced from one sample in a study of CD8+CD57+ T cells in acquired aplastic anemia. Template material for TCR beta VDJ and CDR3 profiling consisted of genomic DNA. TCRdb re-called the reads through MiXCR, storing one row per CDR3 protein. The table includes fewer than 300,000 distinct CDR3 sequences, around 82% detected once. CD8+CD57+ cell expansion had been shown by flow cytometry in patients chosen for sequencing. The sample taken for sequencing was sorted CD4+, CD8+, or CD8+CD57+ T cells (not recorded which) from PBMCs. The receptor set was obtained from a human donor with aplastic anemia.

As for this clonotype: The conserved phenylalanine or tryptophan normally closing the CDR3 is absent here, so this likely arose from a read error. The DNA is omitted, as the CDR3 cannot be located on it reliably, and the CDR3 follows TCRdb's listing. The chain employs TRBV7-9 and TRBJ1-2; no check of the table's D call, TRBD1, against the DNA was made. Germline V gives CDR1 SEHNR, CDR2 FQNEAQ (reference sequence). Counting both end residues, the CDR3 totals 13 amino acids. The CDR3 loop is CASNTPGQGSSLV.

Regarding this clonotype: Germline and junction disagree at one end, which may indicate a read error. J is TRBJ2-2 and V is TRBV15; perhaps TRBD2 as D (5 bases). CDR1 and CDR2 from the germline V gene are LNHNV and YYDKDF (reference sequence). The CDR3 extends over 16 amino acids. The CDR3 sequence is CASSTDNGRDTGELFF. In DNA, the CDR3 is TGTGCCAGCAGCACAGACAACGGGCGGGACACCGGGGAGCTGTTTTTT.

This clonotype was observed many times. The chain has TRBV4-2 and TRBJ2-3, with 7 positions matching TRBD2. The germline gives CDR1 LGHNA, CDR2 YNFKEQ. The CDR3 totals 16 residues. V shed 0 bases and J 5 bases; nucleotides not matched to a gene: 8. The CDR3 loop is CASSQELAEAIDTQYF. Written as DNA, the CDR3 is TGTGCCAGCAGCCAAGAGCTAGCGGAGGCCATAGATACGCAGTATTTT.

With regard to this clonotype: Without the conserved terminal phenylalanine or tryptophan, this CDR3 likely stems from a read error. It is unclear where the CDR3 begins or ends on the DNA, so no DNA is shown, and the CDR3 is as TCRdb lists it. V and J are TRBV2 and TRBJ2-7; TRBD2 is the table's D call, not checked against the DNA. The CDR3 length is 15 residues, termini included. The germline gives CDR1 SNHLY, CDR2 FYNNEI. This chain's CDR3 is CASSIRLGLPYEQCS.

The rearrangement uses TRBV5-4 and TRBJ2-7; D is possibly TRBD2 (5 bases). CDR1 is SGHNT, CDR2 YYREEE, per germline (reference sequence). V was pared by 2 bases and J by 3 bases, with 15 bases between. This CDR3 is 15 amino acids long. CDR3 in DNA: TGTGCCAGCAGCTTTACTCGCGGAGGACGCTACGAGCAGTACTTC. This translates into CASSFTRGGRYEQYF.

Details on this clonotype: No conserved phenylalanine or tryptophan ends this CDR3, so it is likely a read error. No DNA is shown, since the ends of the CDR3 on it are uncertain; the CDR3 is the one TCRdb lists. CDR3: CASSLGGATSSTS. The J gene is TRBJ2-3, the V gene TRBV7-3; the table's D call of TRBD1 was not tested on the DNA. The CDR3 contains 13 residues when both ends are counted. Per germline, CDR1 SGHTA and CDR2 FQGTGA.

This clonotype was picked up one time. Its ends do not fully match the called genes, so a read error is possible. The chain recombines TRBV19 with TRBJ2-3; 7 bases fit TRBD2. The germline CDR1 and CDR2 sequences are LNHDA and SQIVND (reference sequence). The CDR3 length is 15 residues. The CDR3 spells CASSIATSAFNKQFF. The DNA for the CDR3 is TGTGCCAGTAGTATAGCTACTAGCGCCTTCAATAAGCAGTTCTTT.

Worth noting for this clonotype: One end of the junction varies from germline; a read error may be responsible. This rearrangement joins TRBV9 to TRBJ2-1; D remains ambiguous. This CDR3 is built from 14 residues. Per germline, CDR1 SGDLS and CDR2 YYNGEE. CDR3 sequence: CASGVEATDNEQFF. CDR3 in DNA: TGTGCCAGCGGCGTAGAGGCCACGGACAATGAGCAGTTCTTC.

The rearrangement links TRBV5-1 to TRBJ1-1, with D maybe TRBD1 (5 bases). The germline V gene has CDR1 SGHRS and CDR2 YFSETQ. CDR3 size: 15 residues. V was cut by 4 bases and J by 1 base, with 14 bases left in between. CDR3 coding DNA: TGCGCCAGCAGCCGTTACGGGGCGAAGAACACTGAAGCTTTCTTT. This translates into CASSRYGAKNTEAFF.

The chain couples TRBV20-1 to TRBJ2-5, with D maybe TRBD2 (5 bases). CDR1 is DFQATT, CDR2 SNEGSKA, per germline (reference sequence). CDR3 length equals 13 residues. V lost 5 bases to trimming and J lost 2 bases, with 12 bases between them. The CDR3 DNA is TGCAGTGCTCACGGTGGCGGGCAAGAGACCCAGTACTTC. This translates into CSAHGGGQETQYF.

Comments on this clonotype: The junction departs from the called germline gene at one end, perhaps through a read error. The chain recombines TRBV7-8 with TRBJ2-5; possibly TRBD1 or TRBD2 for D (5 bases each). The germline V gene encodes CDR1 SGHVS and CDR2 FQNEAQ. This CDR3 has 14 amino acids. CDR3 protein: CASDFHPDGAAHSF. The CDR3 bases are TGTGCCAGCGACTTTCATCCAGACGGGGCAGCCCATTCCTTC.

As regards this clonotype: Germline and junction disagree at one end, which may indicate a read error. The chain carries TRBV7-9 and TRBJ2-3; D could derive from TRBD1 or TRBD2 (5 bases each). Germline-derived CDR1 and CDR2 are SEHNR and FQNEAQ (reference sequence). There are 13 residues in the CDR3. This CDR3 is CASGDGARDTPYF. The CDR3 region has the DNA TGTGCCAGCGGGGACGGGGCAAGAGATACGCCGTATTTT.

The genes are TRBV7-9 and TRBJ1-4, with no clear D. The CDR3 runs 16 residues. Trimming left V 7 bases short and J 14 bases short, with 29 bases between. Germline CDR1 SEHNR, CDR2 FQNEAQ (reference sequence). CDR3 in amino acids: CASTLGRVPSEANLFF. The CDR3 region has the DNA TGTGCCAGCACCCTAGGGAGGGTCCCCTCTGAGGCCAACCTGTTTTTT.

A note on this clonotype: A read error is likely, as this CDR3 ends without the conserved phenylalanine or tryptophan. The limits of the CDR3 on the DNA are not certain, so only TCRdb's listed CDR3 is given. This rearrangement joins TRBV7-6 to TRBJ1-1. Germline CDR1 is SGHVS and CDR2 is FNYEAQ. The CDR3 region is 13 residues in length, termini included. CDR3 in amino acids: CASSSTTGSEASQ.

The chain employs TRBV24-1 and TRBJ2-7; 7 bases line up with TRBD2. From germline, CDR1 is KGHDR and CDR2 SFDVKD. The CDR3 sequence is 15 residues long. V gave up 3 bases and J gave up 1 base; unmatched junction bases: 5. The CDR3 bases are TGTGCCACCAGTGATCCGGGACTACCTTCCTACGAGCAGTACGTC. It specifies CATSDPGLPSYEQYV.

Remarks on this clonotype: Germline is not matched at one junction end, which may reflect a read error. The rearrangement uses TRBV9 and TRBJ2-3; D uncertain. The CDR3 has 13 residues. CDR1 is SGDLS and CDR2 is YYNGEE in the germline V gene. CDR3 residues: CASGEGSTTTQFF. The DNA of the CDR3 is TGTGCCAGCGGGGAAGGGTCAACTACGACGCAGTTTTTC.

On this clonotype: One end of the junction fails to match germline, which may point to a read error. V and J are TRBV7-2 and TRBJ2-3, with TRBD1 matching over 8 bases. This CDR3 has 14 residues. Germline CDR1 reads SGHTA; CDR2 reads FQGNSA. Here the CDR3 DNA reads TGTGCCAGCAGCCTCGGGACAGGTGACGACACAGATACGTTT. Protein product: CASSLGTGDDTDTF.

The rearrangement uses TRBV15 and TRBJ2-3; 7 bases are shared with TRBD1. Germline V gene lookup returns CDR1 LNHNV and CDR2 YYDKDF (reference sequence). The J segment lost 6 bases and the V segment lost 10 bases, leaving 16 bases of the junction unmatched. CDR3 length equals 15 residues. Here the CDR3 reads CASSREGTATDTQYF. CDR3 sequence (DNA): TGTGCCAGTAGCAGAGAAGGGACAGCTACCGATACGCAGTATTTT. Full variable domain (outside the CDR3, taken from reference TRBV15 and TRBJ2-3): DAMVIQNPRYQVTQFGKPVTLSCSQTLNHNVMYWYQQKSSQAPKLLFHYYDKDFNNEADTPDNFQSRRPNTSFCFLDIRSPGLGDTAMYLCASSREGTATDTQYFGPGTRLTVL.

A remark on this clonotype: One junction end does not reproduce the germline sequence, and a read error may be involved. The CDR3 loop is CATRPLGSSGQETQYF. The CDR3 DNA reads TGTGCCACCAGACCCCTCGGTAGTAGCGGACAAGAGACCCAGTACTTT. The chain employs TRBV19 and TRBJ2-3; D perhaps matches TRBD2 (6 bases). From germline, CDR1 is LNHDA and CDR2 SQIVND (reference sequence). The CDR3 runs 16 residues. Together with reference TRBV19 and TRBJ2-3, the CDR3 gives the full variable domain: DGGITQSPKYLFRKEGQNVTLSCEQNLNHDAMYWYRQDPGQGLRLIYYSQIVNDFQKGDIAEGYSVSREKKESFPLTVTSAQKNPTAFYLCATRPLGSSGQETQYFGPGTRLTVL.

This rearrangement joins TRBV7-9 to TRBJ2-1; 7 nucleotides line up with TRBD1. The CDR3 is made up of 15 amino acids. J gave up 14 bases and V 4 bases, and 17 bases lay outside the gene matches. CDR1 is SEHNR and CDR2 is FQNEAQ in the germline V gene (reference sequence). The CDR3 protein is CASSSGSGGRNDEFF. The DNA for the CDR3 is TGTGCCAGCAGCTCGGGGTCAGGGGGAAGGAATGATGAGTTCTTC.

About this clonotype itself: The CDR3 ends on some other residue instead of the conserved phenylalanine or tryptophan, so this is likely a read error. It is unclear where the CDR3 begins or ends on the DNA, so no DNA is shown, and the CDR3 is as TCRdb lists it. The chain uses TRBV9 and TRBJ2-3; the table gives TRBD2 as D, unverified against the DNA. Including both end residues, the CDR3 is 13 amino acids long. CDR1 SGDLS and CDR2 YYNGEE come from the germline V gene. CDR3 loop: CVSSDSSRGYTFV.

This chain connects TRBV7-8 to TRBJ2-7; a possible D gene is TRBD2 (6 bases). CDR1 and CDR2 (germline): SGHVS, FQNEAQ. The CDR3 is 15 residues long. CDR3 loop: CASSLAGTSSSEQYV. The CDR3 region has the DNA TGTGCCAGCAGCTTAGCGGGAACTAGCTCCTCCGAGCAGTACGTC.

The rearrangement links TRBV10-3 to TRBJ2-5, with D unresolved. V was cut by 3 bases and J by 0 bases, with 8 bases left in between. This CDR3 is built from 14 residues. The germline V gene encodes CDR1 ENHRY and CDR2 SYGVKD. CDR3 residues: CAISDKGNQETQYF. The CDR3, as DNA: TGTGCCATCAGTGACAAAGGGAACCAAGAGACCCAGTACTTC.

In regard to this clonotype: The conserved phenylalanine or tryptophan is not found at the CDR3 terminus, so this likely reflects a read error. The DNA is omitted, as the CDR3 cannot be located on it reliably, and the CDR3 follows TCRdb's listing. The chain joins TRBV9 to TRBJ2-3; the table's D call, TRBD1, was not checked against the DNA. Germline CDR1 is SGDLS and CDR2 is YYNGEE. With termini counted, the CDR3 has 13 amino acids. Here the CDR3 reads CASGGAGTVKQFV.

DNA of the CDR3: TGTGCCATCAGTGAGTCGCCAAGCTACGAGCAGTACGTC. This gives the protein CAISESPSYEQYV. The chain couples TRBV10-3 to TRBJ2-7; D remains ambiguous. Between the trimmed V and J ends, which lost 0 bases and 3 bases, there was a span of 6 bases. The CDR3 consists of 13 residues. The germline gives CDR1 ENHRY, CDR2 SYGVKD.

There are a few counts of this clonotype. The chain employs TRBV7-8 and TRBJ1-2; D ambiguous. Trimming shortened V by 3 bases and J by 14 bases, and 25 bases separated the two germline ends. This CDR3 has 15 residues. The germline gives CDR1 SGHVS, CDR2 FQNEAQ. CDR3 sequence: CASSLTSGSGDTQTF. The CDR3 nucleotides read TGTGCCAGCAGCTTGACTAGCGGGAGCGGAGATACGCAGACCTTC. Drawing the rest from reference TRBV7-8 and TRBJ1-2, the complete variable domain is GAGVSQSPRYKVAKRGQDVALRCDPISGHVSLFWYQQALGQGPEFLTYFQNEAQLDKSGLPSDRFFAERPEGSVSTLKIQRTQQEDSAVYLCASSLTSGSGDTQTFGSGTRLTVV.

Sample share makes this clonotype medium-sized. This chain links TRBV20-1 with TRBJ2-1, with TRBD2 identical over 13 bases. Germline-derived CDR1 and CDR2 are DFQATT and SNEGSKA (reference sequence). The CDR3 spans 13 residues. The ends lost 6 bases at V and 9 bases at J; junction bases unmatched: 5. CDR3 in amino acids: CSAWTSGSTEQFF. DNA for the CDR3: TGCAGTGCATGGACTAGCGGGAGTACTGAGCAGTTCTTC.

The CDR3 coding sequence is TGCAGTGCTGGGGACTACTATGGCTACACCTTC. It specifies CSAGDYYGYTF. This chain uses TRBV20-1 with TRBJ1-2; TRBD1 is a possible D gene (5 bases). Deletions cut 5 bases from V and 3 bases from J, with 7 bases between. This CDR3 spans 11 amino acids. CDR1 is DFQATT, CDR2 SNEGSKA, per germline (reference sequence).

Concerning this clonotype itself: At one boundary the junction diverges from the germline segment, which might be a read error. The gene calls are TRBV24-1 and TRBJ2-1, with D tentatively TRBD1 (8 bases). CDR1 is KGHDR and CDR2 is SFDVKD in the germline V gene. The CDR3 loop spans 13 amino acids. The CDR3 spells CATGQGRAGSPSF. The CDR3 DNA reads as TGTGCCACCGGACAGGGAAGAGCGGGGAGCCCGTCGTTC.